This entry features one T cell receptor beta chain sequence. TCRdb's table, derived via immunoSEQ multiplex PCR, lists solely in-frame clones and lacks some. The sample includes about 280,000 clones, roughly 90% of them seen just once. Germline V lookup: CDR1 MNHNY, CDR2 SVGAGI (reference sequence). This CDR3 is built from 14 residues. V was pared by 3 bases and J by 8 bases, with 13 bases between. These data originate in a study of cytomegalovirus exposure and HLA in healthy donors. Study overall: Per a later analysis, the 550 to 850 first-cohort and about 120 validation repertoires shared one platform.

The chain couples TRBV6-6 to TRBJ1-4; D may be TRBD1 (6 bases). Sample: PBMCs. The sequence derives from a woman younger than 30 in good health and CMV-seronegative. The CDR3 loop reads CASSYLRGGEKLFF. DNA for the CDR3: TGTGCCAGCAGTTATCTCAGGGGTGGGGAAAAACTGTTTTTT.